A selection of T cell receptor beta chains follows, all from one sample in a study of cytomegalovirus exposure and HLA in healthy donors. The repertoire was sequenced with immunoSEQ multiplex PCR; TCRdb's copy has only in-frame clones and lacks some. Among 150,000 to 200,000 clones listed, roughly 82% were seen once. The sequenced sample was PBMCs. The receptors were sampled from a man aged 18-30 years in good health and CMV-seropositive. The CDR3 runs from the conserved cysteine through the conserved F or W. D genes are given only for firm matches. Clone sizes are given selectively: once, few, many, or a class where the clone is expanded.

V	J	size	D	CDR3	DNA
TRBV5-1	TRBJ2-7	NA	TRBD1	CASSGGQGYYEQYF	TGCGCCAGCAGCGGCGGACAGGGATACTACGAGCAGTACTTC
TRBV27	TRBJ1-1	NA	TRBD1	CASSPRTGYTEAFF	TGTGCCAGCAGTCCCCGGACAGGGTACACTGAAGCTTTCTTT
TRBV9	TRBJ2-7	NA	NA	CASSVSGSYEQYF	TGTGCCAGCAGCGTAAGCGGCTCCTACGAGCAGTACTTC
TRBV7-2	TRBJ2-7	NA	TRBD1	CASSSDRVTGEQYF	TGTGCCAGCAGCTCGGACAGGGTTACGGGGGAGCAGTACTTC
TRBV14	TRBJ2-5	NA	NA	CASTLGKRAQETQYF	TGTGCCAGCACCCTAGGGAAGAGGGCACAAGAGACCCAGTACTTC
TRBV6-1	TRBJ2-2	NA	TRBD1	CASNKDRALDGELFF	TGTGCCAGCAACAAGGACAGGGCATTGGACGGGGAGCTGTTTTTT
TRBV5-4	TRBJ2-7	once	TRBD1	CASSLRGRGQYF	TGTGCCAGCAGCTTGAGGGGGCGCGGGCAGTACTTC
TRBV19	TRBJ1-1	NA	TRBD1	CASSIKGQGLGTTEAFF	TGTGCCAGTAGTATTAAAGGACAGGGTTTGGGAACGACTGAAGCTTTCTTT
TRBV4-3	TRBJ2-3	NA	NA	CASSQDDAGAFDTQYF	TGCGCCAGCAGCCAAGATGACGCAGGGGCCTTCGATACGCAGTATTTT
TRBV27	TRBJ2-7	NA	NA	CASSLLRGEQYF	TGTGCCAGCAGTTTACTAAGGGGCGAGCAGTACTTC
TRBV7-9	TRBJ2-1	NA	TRBD1	CASSRGQYNEQFF	TGTGCCAGCAGCCGGGGACAGTACAATGAGCAGTTCTTC
TRBV7-9	TRBJ2-5	once	TRBD1	CASSSRDSQETQYF	TGTGCCAGCAGCTCCCGGGACAGTCAAGAGACCCAGTACTTC
TRBV11-1	TRBJ2-7	once	NA	CASSKSQGGISYEQYF	TGTGCCAGCAGCAAATCACAGGGGGGGATATCCTACGAGCAGTACTTC
TRBV9	TRBJ2-2	NA	TRBD2	CASSVVGGTGELFF	TGTGCCAGCAGCGTAGTCGGGGGGACCGGGGAGCTGTTTTTT
TRBV5-6	TRBJ2-5	NA	NA	CASSLRPQEETQYF	TGTGCCAGCAGCTTGCGGCCTCAGGAAGAGACCCAGTACTTC
TRBV28	TRBJ1-2	many	NA	CASTGDGYGYTF	TGTGCCAGCACAGGGGATGGCTATGGCTACACCTTC
TRBV2	TRBJ2-5	NA	NA	CASHGGGRPGWETQYF	TGTGCCAGCCATGGCGGGGGCCGCCCTGGCTGGGAGACCCAGTACTTC
TRBV27	TRBJ2-4	NA	NA	CASSRGGIQYF	TGTGCCAGCTCCCGAGGGGGCATTCAGTACTTC
TRBV7-3	TRBJ2-7	once	TRBD2	CASSLIGLADYEQYF	TGTGCCAGCAGCCTTATCGGGCTAGCGGACTACGAGCAGTACTTC
TRBV29-1	TRBJ1-1	NA	NA	CSVVNLADRTEAFF	TGCAGCGTTGTTAACCTGGCGGATCGGACTGAAGCTTTCTTT
TRBV7-8	TRBJ1-4	NA	NA	CASSLDGGGNEKLFF	TGTGCCAGCAGCTTAGATGGGGGGGGGAATGAAAAACTGTTTTTT
TRBV5-1	TRBJ2-2	NA	TRBD2	CASSPRLAGGPSSTGELFF	TGCGCCAGCAGCCCTCGACTAGCGGGAGGGCCTTCGAGTACCGGGGAGCTGTTTTTT
TRBV29-1	TRBJ2-1	NA	TRBD2	CSVASGIYNEQFF	TGCAGCGTTGCGAGCGGGATCTACAATGAGCAGTTCTTC
TRBV4-2	TRBJ1-2	few	NA	CASSIGLEGGYGYTF	TGTGCCAGCAGCATCGGCCTAGAGGGTGGCTATGGCTACACCTTC
TRBV6-4	TRBJ1-1	NA	TRBD1	CASSVTTGGGEAFF	TGTGCCAGCAGTGTCACGACAGGGGGGGGTGAAGCTTTCTTT
TRBV7-3	TRBJ2-7	NA	TRBD2	CASSPGTSGYEQYF	TGTGCCAGCAGCCCCGGGACTAGCGGATACGAGCAGTACTTC
TRBV18	TRBJ1-3	NA	TRBD1	CASLPDRGDTIYF	TGTGCCAGCCTTCCCGACAGGGGCGACACCATATATTTT
TRBV6-1	TRBJ1-4	NA	NA	CASSEGGGPRTNEKLFF	TGTGCCAGCAGTGAAGGGGGAGGCCCTAGAACTAATGAAAAACTGTTTTTT
TRBV7-6	TRBJ2-7	NA	TRBD2	CASTGTSGPGEQYF	TGTGCCAGCACAGGGACTAGCGGGCCCGGGGAGCAGTACTTC